This TCR beta chain was sequenced for a study of cytomegalovirus exposure and HLA in healthy donors. Overall study results and limits: Reportedly, fewer N-insertions than the 666-donor mean appeared in an Asian-associated ancestry cluster in a later analysis. TCR beta chain V- and J-gene trimming was linked, in a later analysis, to a missense variant in DCLRE1C.

Looked up from germline, CDR1 is WNHNN and CDR2 is SYGVQD (reference sequence). CDR3 length equals 14 residues. V lost 3 bases and J 3 bases, leaving 12 bases between the germline ends. Note on this clone: Antigen: not known.

Primers: 60 Vbeta forward and 13 Jbeta reverse. How the authors handled the data: Approximately 87 million unique TCR beta chains, some 11 million shared, were counted in a later analysis. Some clones are missing from TCRdb's copy, which holds only in-frame ones; the method was immunoSEQ multiplex PCR. The V and J calls and clone size come from that table; D and trimming were worked out from the DNA. Of roughly 150,000 clones in the sample, approximately 82% were seen once. The chain links TRBV10-1 to TRBJ2-7; weak D call: TRBD2 (6 bases). Specimen: PBMCs. The clonotype comes from a male donor in good health and CMV-seropositive. CDR3: CASSDSGLDYEQYF. The CDR3 region has the DNA TGCGCCAGCAGTGATAGCGGTCTGGACTACGAGCAGTACTTC.